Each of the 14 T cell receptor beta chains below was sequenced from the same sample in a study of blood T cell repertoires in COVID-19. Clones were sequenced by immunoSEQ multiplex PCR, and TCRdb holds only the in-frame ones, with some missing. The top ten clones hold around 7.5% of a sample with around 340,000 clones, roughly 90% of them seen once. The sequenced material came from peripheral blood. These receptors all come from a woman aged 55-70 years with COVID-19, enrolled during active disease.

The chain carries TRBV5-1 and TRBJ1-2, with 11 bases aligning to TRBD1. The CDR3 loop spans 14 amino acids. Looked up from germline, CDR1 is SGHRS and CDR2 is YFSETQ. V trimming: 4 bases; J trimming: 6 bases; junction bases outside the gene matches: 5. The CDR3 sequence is CASSPGQGGDGYTF. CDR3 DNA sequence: TGCGCCAGCAGCCCGGGACAGGGGGGAGATGGCTACACCTTC.

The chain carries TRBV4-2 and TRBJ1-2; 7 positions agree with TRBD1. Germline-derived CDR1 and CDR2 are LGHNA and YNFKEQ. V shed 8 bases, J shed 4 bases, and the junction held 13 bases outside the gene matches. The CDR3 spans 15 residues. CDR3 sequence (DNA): TGTGCCAGCTCTCAGGGGGTGGGGGAGTCCTATGGCTACACCTTC. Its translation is CASSQGVGESYGYTF.

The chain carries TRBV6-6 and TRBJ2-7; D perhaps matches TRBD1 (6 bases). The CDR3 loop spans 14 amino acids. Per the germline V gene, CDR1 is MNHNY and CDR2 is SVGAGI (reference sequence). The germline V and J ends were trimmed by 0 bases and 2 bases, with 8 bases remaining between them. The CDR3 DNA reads TGTGCCAGCAGTTACTCAGCAGGGGCCTACGAGCAGTACTTC. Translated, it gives CASSYSAGAYEQYF.

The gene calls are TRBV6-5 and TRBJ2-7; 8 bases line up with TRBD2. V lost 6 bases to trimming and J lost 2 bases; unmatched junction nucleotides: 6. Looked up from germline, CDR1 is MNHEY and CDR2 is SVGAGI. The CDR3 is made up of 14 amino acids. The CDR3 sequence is CASSRVRGAYEQYF. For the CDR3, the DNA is TGTGCCAGCAGCAGGGTGCGGGGGGCCTACGAGCAGTACTTC.

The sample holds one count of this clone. CDR3 in DNA: TGTGCCACCAGCAGCCTCGCCGTAGCGGGGGGGCACGACGAGCAGTACTTC. It specifies CATSSLAVAGGHDEQYF. V usage is TRBV15 and J usage is TRBJ2-7, with TRBD2 matching 11 bases. The CDR3 length is 17 residues. The V gene end was trimmed by 3 bases and the J gene end by 5 bases; junction bases not matched to a gene: 12. The germline CDR1 and CDR2 sequences are LNHNV and YYDKDF (reference sequence).

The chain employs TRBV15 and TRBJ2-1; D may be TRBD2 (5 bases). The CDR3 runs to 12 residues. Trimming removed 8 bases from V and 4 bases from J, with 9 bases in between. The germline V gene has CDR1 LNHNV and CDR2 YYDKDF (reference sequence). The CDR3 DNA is TGTGCCACCCGAGGCGGGTACAATGAGCAGTTCTTC. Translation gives CATRGGYNEQFF.

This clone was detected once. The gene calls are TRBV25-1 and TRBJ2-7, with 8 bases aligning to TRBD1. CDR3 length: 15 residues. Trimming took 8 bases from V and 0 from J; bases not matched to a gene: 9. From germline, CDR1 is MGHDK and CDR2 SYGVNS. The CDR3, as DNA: TGTGCCAGCCCCCCCCCAGGGGGCGCCTCCTACGAGCAGTACTTC. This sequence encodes CASPPPGGASYEQYF.

The CDR3 sequence: CASTPLDRGNQPQHF. CDR3 nucleotides: TGTGCCAGTACCCCCCTCGACAGGGGCAATCAGCCCCAGCATTTT. The genes are TRBV19 and TRBJ1-5; 7 positions match TRBD1. V shed 7 bases and J 2 bases; nucleotides not matched to a gene: 8. The CDR3 has 15 amino acids. CDR1 is LNHDA, CDR2 SQIVND, per germline (reference sequence). Combining the CDR3 with reference TRBV19 and TRBJ1-5 gives the whole variable domain DGGITQSPKYLFRKEGQNVTLSCEQNLNHDAMYWYRQDPGQGLRLIYYSQIVNDFQKGDIAEGYSVSREKKESFPLTVTSAQKNPTAFYLCASTPLDRGNQPQHFGDGTRLSIL.

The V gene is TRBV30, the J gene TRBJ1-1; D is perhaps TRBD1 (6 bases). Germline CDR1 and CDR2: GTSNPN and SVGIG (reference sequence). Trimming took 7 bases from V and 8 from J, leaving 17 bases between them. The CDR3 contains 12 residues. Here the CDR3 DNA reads TGTGCCTACCCAGGGAGGGGGGTAGAAGCTTTCTTT. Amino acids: CAYPGRGVEAFF.

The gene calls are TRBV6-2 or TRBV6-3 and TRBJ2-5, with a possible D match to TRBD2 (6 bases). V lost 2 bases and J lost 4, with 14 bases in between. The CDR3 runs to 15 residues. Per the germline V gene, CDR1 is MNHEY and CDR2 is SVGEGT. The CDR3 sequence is CASSYGSAGRETQYF. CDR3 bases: TGTGCCAGCAGTTACGGCTCAGCGGGTCGAGAGACCCAGTACTTC.

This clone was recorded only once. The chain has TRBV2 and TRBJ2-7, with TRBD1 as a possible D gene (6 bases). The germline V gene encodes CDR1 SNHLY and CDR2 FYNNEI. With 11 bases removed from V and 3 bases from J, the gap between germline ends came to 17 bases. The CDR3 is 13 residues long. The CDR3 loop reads CAGSQGNYYEQYF. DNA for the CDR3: TGTGCCGGATCACAGGGAAATTACTACGAGCAGTACTTC.

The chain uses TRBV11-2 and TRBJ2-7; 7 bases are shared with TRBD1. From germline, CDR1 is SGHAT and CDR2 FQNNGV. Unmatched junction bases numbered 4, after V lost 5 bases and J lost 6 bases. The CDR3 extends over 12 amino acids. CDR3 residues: CASSPGQAEQYF. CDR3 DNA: TGTGCCAGCAGCCCCGGACAGGCCGAGCAGTACTTC.

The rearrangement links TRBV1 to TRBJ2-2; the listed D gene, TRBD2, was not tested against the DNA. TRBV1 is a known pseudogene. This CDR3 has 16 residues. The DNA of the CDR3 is TGCACCAGCAGCGGACTAGCGGGGGAGAACACCGGGGAGCTGTTTTTT. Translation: CTSSGLAGENTGELFF.

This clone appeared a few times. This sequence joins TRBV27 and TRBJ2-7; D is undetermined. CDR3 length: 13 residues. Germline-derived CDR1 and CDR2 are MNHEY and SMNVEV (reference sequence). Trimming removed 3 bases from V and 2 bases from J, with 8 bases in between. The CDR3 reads CASSFRRTYEQYF. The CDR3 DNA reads TGTGCCAGCAGTTTCCGCAGAACCTACGAGCAGTACTTC.